The 26 T cell receptor beta chains in this list originate from one sample, sequenced in a study of blood T cell repertoires in COVID-19. Only in-frame clones appear in the TCRdb table, and some are missing; sequencing was by immunoSEQ multiplex PCR. Among more than 300,000 clones, 86% were seen once, and the ten largest hold 10%. The sample taken for sequencing was PBMCs or T cells enriched from blood (not recorded which). All receptors derive from a woman under 30 who had recovered from COVID-19.

The chain has TRBV3-1 (or the pseudogene TRBV3-2) and TRBJ2-7, with 7 positions matching TRBD2. The ends lost 0 bases at V and 2 bases at J; junction bases unmatched: 10. Germline V gives CDR1 LGHDT, CDR2 YNNKEL (reference sequence). The CDR3 spans 17 residues. The CDR3 DNA follows: TGTGCCAGCAGCCAAGATCGCTCGGGGCTAGCGGCCTACGAGCAGTACTTC. This translates into CASSQDRSGLAAYEQYF.

The J gene is TRBJ2-2, the V gene TRBV9, with 15 bases lining up with TRBD2. CDR1 is SGDLS and CDR2 is YYNGEE in the germline V gene. The CDR3 covers 19 residues. Trimming removed 0 bases from V and 5 bases from J; junction bases left unmatched: 8. As DNA, the CDR3 is TGTGCCAGCAGCGTAGGTATGGGACTAGCGGGAGGCGGAACCGGGGAGCTGTTTTTT. This gives the protein CASSVGMGLAGGGTGELFF. The full variable domain, rest sourced from reference TRBV9 and TRBJ2-2, is DSGVTQTPKHLITATGQRVTLRCSPRSGDLSVYWYQQSLDQGLQFLIQYYNGEERAKGNILERFSAQQFPDLHSELNLSSLELGDSALYFCASSVGMGLAGGGTGELFFGEGSRLTVL.

This clone was counted many times. This rearrangement joins TRBV29-1 to TRBJ1-2, with a weak D call TRBD1 (6 bases). The CDR3 consists of 12 residues. CDR1 is SQVTM, CDR2 ANQGSEA, per germline. Deletions cut 4 bases from V and 1 base from J, with 7 bases between. The chain's CDR3 is CSVGQDNYGYTF. In DNA form, the CDR3 reads TGCAGCGTTGGACAGGATAACTATGGCTACACCTTC.

The chain employs TRBV5-4 and TRBJ2-3; D is uncertain. The V gene lost 0 bases and the J gene lost 2 bases, with 7 bases spanning the gap. CDR3 length equals 14 residues. Looked up from germline, CDR1 is SGHNT and CDR2 is YYREEE (reference sequence). The CDR3 region has the DNA TGTGCCAGCAGCTTGGGTCTGGCCACAGATACGCAGTATTTT. As protein: CASSLGLATDTQYF.

The rearrangement links TRBV11-2 to TRBJ2-3; 9 bases match TRBD2. The germline gives CDR1 SGHAT, CDR2 FQNNGV. V shed 1 base and J 1 base; nucleotides not matched to a gene: 6. The CDR3 sequence is 17 residues long. The DNA for the CDR3 is TGTGCCAGCAGCTTAGGGCTGCTAGCGGGGCGCACAGATACGCAGTATTTT. Translating gives CASSLGLLAGRTDTQYF.

The rearrangement joins TRBV30 to TRBJ1-1; weak D call: TRBD1 (5 bases). Germline CDR1 GTSNPN, CDR2 SVGIG (reference sequence). The V gene lost 2 bases and the J gene lost 6 bases, with 10 bases spanning the gap. The CDR3 has 12 amino acids. The CDR3: CAWSYSTAEAFF. CDR3 nucleotide sequence: TGTGCCTGGAGTTACTCGACAGCTGAAGCTTTCTTT.

The chain employs TRBV5-4 and TRBJ2-3, with 9 bases that match TRBD2. Per germline, CDR1 SGHNT and CDR2 YYREEE (reference sequence). This CDR3 has 14 amino acids. Trimming removed 5 bases from V and 1 base from J; junction bases left unmatched: 2. CDR3 DNA: TGTGCCAGCAGACGGACTAGCGGCACAGATACGCAGTATTTT. Residues: CASRRTSGTDTQYF.

The chain combines TRBV5-1 with TRBJ2-3, with TRBD2 identical over 9 bases. Germline V CDR1 and CDR2: SGHRS, YFSETQ. V was clipped by 3 bases and J by 4 bases; unmatched bases: 3. The CDR3 length is 14 residues. This CDR3 reads CASSWGLAPDTQYF. DNA for the CDR3: TGCGCCAGCAGCTGGGGACTAGCTCCAGATACGCAGTATTTT.

The rearrangement links TRBV7-2 to TRBJ1-2, with D hard to call. Germline V gene data show CDR1 as SGHTA and CDR2 as FQGNSA. CDR3 length: 13 residues. Trimming removed 2 bases at V and 4 bases at J, with 8 bases between. DNA for the CDR3: TGTGCCAGCAGCTTATCGGAGAGCTATGGCTACACCTTC. Amino acid sequence: CASSLSESYGYTF.

This chain connects TRBV6-5 to TRBJ2-1; TRBD2 aligns across 12 bases. The CDR3 contains 15 residues. Looked up from germline, CDR1 is MNHEY and CDR2 is SVGAGI. The trim removed 7 bases at V and 5 bases at J, leaving 6 bases unmatched. CDR3 loop: CASTKGLAGNNEQFF. The CDR3 DNA reads TGTGCCAGCACCAAAGGACTAGCGGGGAACAATGAGCAGTTCTTC.

The chain uses TRBV18 and TRBJ2-4; 8 positions match TRBD1. CDR1 is KGHSH, CDR2 LQKENI, per germline. Trimming removed 3 bases from V and 0 bases from J; junction bases left unmatched: 16. CDR3 size: 20 residues. DNA for the CDR3: TGTGCCAGCTCACCTGAACCGGGACAGGCCCAACAATTAGCCAAAAACATTCAGTACTTC. Translation: CASSPEPGQAQQLAKNIQYF.

The genes are TRBV7-9 and TRBJ1-1; D may be TRBD1 (5 bases). Trimming left V 4 bases short and J 1 base short, with 10 bases between. Germline CDR1 is SEHNR and CDR2 is FQNEAQ (reference sequence). This CDR3 is 14 amino acids long. Here the CDR3 reads CASSSHTGNTEAFF. The DNA for the CDR3 is TGTGCCAGCAGCTCACATACAGGGAACACTGAAGCTTTCTTT.

The chain recombines TRBV4-1 with TRBJ1-2; 8 bases agree with TRBD1. Per germline, CDR1 MGHRA and CDR2 YSYEKL. Unmatched junction bases numbered 15, after V lost 1 base and J lost 8 bases. This CDR3 comprises 17 residues. The CDR3 region has the DNA TGCGCCAGCAGCCAAGTCCTCGCTATGGACAGGGACGCGGGCTACACCTTC. Protein sequence: CASSQVLAMDRDAGYTF.

The rearrangement joins TRBV7-9 to TRBJ1-1; TRBD1 aligns across 9 bases. The CDR3 sequence is 18 residues long. V gave up 6 bases and J gave up 1 base; unmatched junction bases: 15. Germline V gene data show CDR1 as SEHNR and CDR2 as FQNEAQ (reference sequence). The CDR3 DNA sequence: TGTGCCAGCAGGGGCCCGAGGAACAGGGGGCGGAGGAACACTGAAGCTTTCTTT. Residues: CASRGPRNRGRRNTEAFF.

V and J are TRBV5-5 and TRBJ1-5; D is ambiguous. The germline V gene encodes CDR1 SGHKS and CDR2 YYEKEE (reference sequence). Trimming removed 4 bases from V and 6 bases from J, with 14 bases in between. CDR3 length: 14 residues. The CDR3 DNA is TGTGCCAGCAGCGTCGACATGGGGAGTCAGCCCCAGCATTTT. Translating gives CASSVDMGSQPQHF.

This chain connects TRBV6-5 to TRBJ1-1; D is possibly TRBD1 (6 bases). The germline V gene has CDR1 MNHEY and CDR2 SVGAGI. The CDR3 runs to 15 residues. V was pared by 0 bases and J by 1 base, with 9 bases between. DNA for the CDR3: TGTGCCAGCAGTTACTCCCTACAGGGGAACACTGAAGCTTTCTTT. Translating gives CASSYSLQGNTEAFF.

The chain recombines TRBV29-1 with TRBJ1-1; D is undetermined. CDR1 and CDR2 (germline): SQVTM, ANQGSEA. The V end was cut by 3 bases, the J end by 4 bases, with 12 bases between. CDR3 length equals 13 residues. The CDR3 is CSVEAFSGTEAFF. In DNA form, the CDR3 reads TGCAGCGTTGAGGCATTTTCGGGCACTGAAGCTTTCTTT.

The gene calls are TRBV14 and TRBJ1-1, with D possibly TRBD1 on 6 matching bases. Trimming shortened V by 2 bases and J by 0 bases, and 13 bases separated the two germline ends. The CDR3 runs to 16 residues. The germline V gene encodes CDR1 SGHDN and CDR2 FVKESK. Written as DNA, the CDR3 is TGTGCCAGCAGCCAAAAAACCACAGGGATGAACACTGAAGCTTTCTTT. This sequence encodes CASSQKTTGMNTEAFF.

This rearrangement joins TRBV5-1 to TRBJ1-1; no clear D. The CDR3 is 15 amino acids. V gave up 0 bases and J gave up 7 bases, with 16 bases separating them. The V gene's germline CDR1 is SGHRS and CDR2 YFSETQ. The CDR3 loop is CASSLVRYTLGEAFF. The CDR3 region has the DNA TGCGCCAGCAGCTTGGTCAGGTACACACTCGGTGAAGCTTTCTTT.

The chain has TRBV3-1 (or the pseudogene TRBV3-2) and TRBJ1-6; D perhaps matches TRBD1 (5 bases). CDR3 length: 15 amino acids. The germline V and J ends were trimmed by 2 bases and 3 bases, with 8 bases remaining between them. CDR1 is LGHDT and CDR2 is YNNKEL in the germline V gene (reference sequence). The CDR3 is CASSQMGGYNSPLHF. In DNA, the CDR3 is TGTGCCAGCAGCCAAATGGGGGGCTATAATTCACCCCTCCACTTT.

This clone appeared once. The V and J genes are TRBV9 and TRBJ2-5; 9 nucleotides agree with TRBD1. V lost 4 bases and J lost 1; bases outside the gene matches: 5. The CDR3 is 15 amino acids. Germline-derived CDR1 and CDR2 are SGDLS and YYNGEE. CDR3 nucleotide sequence: TGTGCCAGCAGCAGACAGGGGGGCAGCCAAGAGACCCAGTACTTC. Translating gives CASSRQGGSQETQYF.

This clone was recorded once. J is TRBJ2-1 and V is TRBV2; D not certain. V gave up 5 bases and J gave up 2 bases, with 13 bases separating them. Germline CDR1 SNHLY, CDR2 FYNNEI. The CDR3 loop spans 15 amino acids. The CDR3 DNA sequence: TGTGCCAGCAGTTTACTCGCGCCCACCTACAATGAGCAGTTCTTC. This encodes CASSLLAPTYNEQFF.

The J gene is TRBJ2-7, the V gene TRBV4-1; 10 bases match TRBD1. This CDR3 spans 20 amino acids. V trimming: 0 bases; J trimming: 1 base; junction bases outside the gene matches: 15. Germline-derived CDR1 and CDR2 are MGHRA and YSYEKL. The CDR3 loop is CASSQEQAGLGTGVSYEQYF. CDR3 sequence (DNA): TGCGCCAGCAGCCAAGAACAGGCTGGGTTAGGGACAGGGGTTTCCTACGAGCAGTACTTC.

This rearrangement joins TRBV5-4 to TRBJ2-1, with TRBD1 matching 7 bases. Germline V lookup: CDR1 SGHNT, CDR2 YYREEE (reference sequence). V shed 0 bases and J 4 bases; nucleotides not matched to a gene: 7. CDR3 size: 16 residues. CDR3 in DNA: TGTGCCAGCAGCTTGGGCGAGGGGGCGCCGTACAATGAGCAGTTCTTC. This encodes CASSLGEGAPYNEQFF.

The chain is built from TRBV19 and TRBJ2-1, with 8 positions matching TRBD1. Germline V gene data show CDR1 as LNHDA and CDR2 as SQIVND (reference sequence). V trimming: 3 bases; J trimming: 7 bases; junction bases outside the gene matches: 8. The CDR3 runs 15 residues. The DNA for the CDR3 is TGTGCCAGTAGTATGAGGACAGGGATATTGAATGAGCAGTTCTTC. Translating gives CASSMRTGILNEQFF. The complete variable domain, with remaining parts taken from reference TRBV19 and TRBJ2-1, reads DGGITQSPKYLFRKEGQNVTLSCEQNLNHDAMYWYRQDPGQGLRLIYYSQIVNDFQKGDIAEGYSVSREKKESFPLTVTSAQKNPTAFYLCASSMRTGILNEQFFGPGTRLTVL.

The J gene is TRBJ1-1, the V gene TRBV9, with TRBD1 as a possible D gene (6 bases). Per the germline V gene, CDR1 is SGDLS and CDR2 is YYNGEE. V lost 4 bases, J lost 1 base, and 11 bases lay in between. The CDR3 covers 14 residues. This CDR3 reads CASSRTGQNTEAFF. The CDR3 bases are TGTGCCAGCAGCCGTACGGGACAGAACACTGAAGCTTTCTTT.